Listed below are T cell receptor beta chains from one sample, sequenced in a study of cytomegalovirus exposure and HLA in healthy donors. Measured with immunoSEQ multiplex PCR; TCRdb has only the in-frame clones, and not every one. The sample contains tens of thousands of clones, approximately 96% of which appear only once. Sequencing was done on a sample of PBMCs. These receptors originate from a man aged 18 to 30 in good health and CMV-seronegative. Both conserved end residues are part of each CDR3. Fields, in order: clone size, V gene, D gene, J gene, CDR3 DNA, CDR3 protein. The D gene is left open where the match is weak. Only some rows state a clone size, as once, few, many or a class for expanded clones.

-	TRBV6-6	TRBD2	TRBJ2-2	TGTGCCAGCAGAGGGACTAGCGGAGACTCTCGGCTGTTTTTT	CASRGTSGDSRLFF
-	TRBV5-1	TRBD2	TRBJ2-1	TGCGCCAGCAGCTCATCACTAGCGGGCGCGAGCTCCTACAATGAGCAGTTCTTC	CASSSSLAGASSYNEQFF
-	TRBV7-2	-	TRBJ2-3	TGTGCCAGCAGCTTAGAAGGGCTGGGAGCAGATACGCAGTATTTT	CASSLEGLGADTQYF
once	TRBV10-3	-	TRBJ2-3	TGTGCCATCCGGCGGGAATACACAGATACGCAGTATTTT	CAIRREYTDTQYF
-	TRBV10-3	-	TRBJ2-7	TGTGCCATCGCTAACCAGGCCGGTCATTACGAGCAGTACTTC	CAIANQAGHYEQYF
-	TRBV7-9	TRBD1	TRBJ2-5	TGTGCCAGCAGCCGCCTCATTACTCACAGGGGTCCCCAAGAGACCCAGTACTTC	CASSRLITHRGPQETQYF
-	TRBV5-4	-	TRBJ2-2	TGTGCCAGCAGCTTGGCTGGCGGTGCGAACACCGGGGAGCTGTTTTTT	CASSLAGGANTGELFF
-	TRBV5-4	TRBD2	TRBJ2-3	TGTGCCAGCAGCTTCGATCGGGAGGGCACAGATACGCAGTATTTT	CASSFDREGTDTQYF
-	TRBV28	TRBD1	TRBJ2-7	TGTGCCAGCAGTCCGACAGGGGTCTCCCCACTCGGCTTC	CASSPTGVSPLGF
-	TRBV4-1	TRBD1	TRBJ2-7	TGCGCCAGCAGCCTGAGAAGCGGACAGGGCTACGAGCAGTACTTC	CASSLRSGQGYEQYF
once	TRBV30	-	TRBJ2-5	TGTGCCTGGAGTTTCACAACAGTAAACCAAGAGACCCAGTACTTC	CAWSFTTVNQETQYF
-	TRBV6-1	TRBD1	TRBJ1-5	TGTGCCAGCCTAGTTACAGGGGGCAATCAGCCCCAGCATTTT	CASLVTGGNQPQHF
-	TRBV6-1	-	TRBJ1-5	TGTGCCAGCGGCGACAGACATAGCAATCAGCCCCAGCATTTT	CASGDRHSNQPQHF
-	TRBV5-4	-	TRBJ2-3	TGTGCCAGCAGCGTGAGGGCTCCCTGGGGCACAGATACGCAGTATTTT	CASSVRAPWGTDTQYF
-	TRBV9	TRBD1	TRBJ2-5	TGTGCCAGCAGTCGACAGGGCTCCCAAGAGACCCAGTACTTC	CASSRQGSQETQYF